These 13 T cell receptor beta chains were sequenced from one sample in a study of cytomegalovirus exposure and HLA in healthy donors. The PCR had 60 Vbeta and 13 Jbeta primers. Here immunoSEQ multiplex PCR was the method, and the copy in TCRdb shows in-frame clones only, minus some. Recorded for this sample: roughly 80,000 clones. Sequenced input: PBMCs. These receptors were taken from a girl between 10 and 17 years old in good health and CMV-seropositive.

The V and J genes are TRBV7-9 and TRBJ2-1; the D gene is possibly TRBD1 (5 bases). V lost 1 base and J lost 5, with 9 bases in between. This CDR3 is built from 14 residues. Germline V lookup: CDR1 SEHNR, CDR2 FQNEAQ (reference sequence). The CDR3 is CASSLDRSNNEQFF. CDR3 in DNA: TGTGCCAGCAGCTTAGACAGGAGTAACAATGAGCAGTTCTTC.

V gene TRBV5-6 combines with J gene TRBJ1-5; TRBD1 aligns across 7 bases. Germline V CDR1 and CDR2: SGHDT, YYEEEE. With 3 bases clipped from V and 3 bases from J, the junction kept 6 bases outside the gene matches. CDR3 length: 15 amino acids. The CDR3 protein is CASSSGTAYNQPQHF. As DNA, the CDR3 is TGTGCCAGCAGCTCCGGGACAGCATACAATCAGCCCCAGCATTTT.

The gene calls are TRBV6-1 and TRBJ1-2, with unresolved D. Germline CDR1 reads MNHNS; CDR2 reads SASEGT. The CDR3 runs 15 residues. The germline V and J ends were trimmed by 0 bases and 1 base, with 9 bases remaining between them. The CDR3 nucleotides read TGTGCCAGCAGTGAAGCGGAGGCAGGTAACTATGGCTACACCTTC. Its translation: CASSEAEAGNYGYTF.

Notes on this clone: In the same sample, other DNA sequences code for this CDR3. V is TRBV30 and J is TRBJ1-1, with 7 bases fitting TRBD1. CDR1 and CDR2 (germline): GTSNPN, SVGIG (reference sequence). This CDR3 has 14 residues. V was clipped by 0 bases and J by 5 bases; unmatched bases: 6. The DNA of the CDR3 is TGTGCCTGGAGTGTACTAAGGGGGCGTACTGAAGCTTTCTTT. Translated, it gives CAWSVLRGRTEAFF.

The chain is built from TRBV6-1 and TRBJ2-5; 9 bases fit TRBD2. The germline V gene encodes CDR1 MNHNS and CDR2 SASEGT. The V and J ends lost 7 bases and 3 bases, in that order; junction bases with no gene match: 9. This CDR3 is built from 15 residues. The CDR3 DNA follows: TGTGCCAGCAACTTAGCTGCTAGCGGGAAAGAGACCCAGTACTTC. This translates into CASNLAASGKETQYF.

This sequence joins TRBV7-9 and TRBJ2-1, with TRBD2 matching 9 bases. The V and J ends lost 11 bases and 4 bases, in that order; junction bases with no gene match: 6. This CDR3 has 13 amino acids. Per germline, CDR1 SEHNR and CDR2 FQNEAQ (reference sequence). The CDR3 region has the DNA TGTGCCCTGAAGCGGGGGGCGTACAATGAGCAGTTCTTC. This gives the protein CALKRGAYNEQFF.

The chain joins TRBV14 to TRBJ1-2; D not resolved. The CDR3 consists of 13 residues. Trimming took 11 bases from V and 3 from J, leaving 16 bases between them. Germline V gives CDR1 SGHDN, CDR2 FVKESK. For the CDR3, the DNA is TGTGCCCCCCATCCCCGGGTCCACTATGGCTACACCTTC. It is translated as CAPHPRVHYGYTF.

J is TRBJ2-1 and V is TRBV13, with 7 bases fitting TRBD1. Germline values: CDR1 PRHDT, CDR2 FYEKMQ (reference sequence). With 6 bases clipped from V and 15 bases from J, the junction kept 17 bases outside the gene matches. The CDR3 consists of 14 residues. CDR3 coding DNA: TGTGCCAGCAGACGACAAGGGGGCCCTTTCTCGGGGTTCTTC. This codes for CASRRQGGPFSGFF.

The rearrangement joins TRBV4-3 to TRBJ1-2; D is ambiguous. The length of the CDR3 is 13 residues. Germline V lookup: CDR1 LGHNA, CDR2 YSLEER. Trimming removed 0 bases from V and 1 base from J, with 3 bases in between. CDR3 in amino acids: CASSQDRNYGYTF. CDR3 bases: TGCGCCAGCAGCCAAGATCGTAACTATGGCTACACCTTC.

The chain employs TRBV6-5 and TRBJ2-3, with TRBD1 identical over 8 bases. This CDR3 contains 16 residues. V was clipped by 4 bases and J by 2 bases; unmatched bases: 8. Germline-derived CDR1 and CDR2 are MNHEY and SVGAGI. This chain's CDR3 is CASSFNRGELTDTQYF. The DNA for the CDR3 is TGTGCCAGCAGTTTCAACAGGGGGGAGCTCACAGATACGCAGTATTTT.

The rearrangement links TRBV9 to TRBJ1-1; TRBD1 matches at 8 bases. The germline V gene has CDR1 SGDLS and CDR2 YYNGEE. This CDR3 has 13 amino acids. J gave up 6 bases and V 2 bases, and 3 bases lay outside the gene matches. Here the CDR3 reads CASSVDRGSEAFF. CDR3 sequence (DNA): TGTGCCAGCAGCGTTGACAGGGGCTCTGAAGCTTTCTTT. The variable domain in full, completed from reference TRBV9 and TRBJ1-1, reads DSGVTQTPKHLITATGQRVTLRCSPRSGDLSVYWYQQSLDQGLQFLIQYYNGEERAKGNILERFSAQQFPDLHSELNLSSLELGDSALYFCASSVDRGSEAFFGQGTRLTVV.

V is TRBV28 and J is TRBJ2-5; 10 bases are a match to TRBD2. J lost 4 bases, V lost 7 bases, and 15 bases had no gene match. From germline, CDR1 is MDHEN and CDR2 SYDVKM. The CDR3 consists of 17 residues. CDR3 region: CASTLPSGGVVPETQYF. In DNA form, the CDR3 reads TGTGCCAGCACTCTCCCCAGCGGGGGGGTCGTCCCAGAGACCCAGTACTTC.

V gene TRBV6-6 combines with J gene TRBJ1-4, with unresolved D. This CDR3 is 15 amino acids long. Trimming took 4 bases from V and 1 from J, leaving 10 bases between them. The germline gives CDR1 MNHNY, CDR2 SVGAGI (reference sequence). DNA of the CDR3: TGTGCCAGCAGTTCAAATCTAGGAACTAATGAAAAACTGTTTTTT. It is translated as CASSSNLGTNEKLFF.